This T cell receptor beta chain derives from a study of patients and donors after allogeneic stem cell transplantation. TCRdb analysed the RT-PCR reads with MiXCR anew, one entry per CDR3 protein. This repertoire shows 200,000 to 250,000 distinct CDR3 sequences, roughly an eighth found once; its top ten account for roughly 10%. V was clipped by 4 bases and J by 8 bases, with 20 bases between them. The CDR3 has 16 amino acids. Germline V gene data show CDR1 as LGHNA and CDR2 as YSLEER. The specimen sequenced was blood, either unsorted or a sorted T cell fraction (not recorded which). The clonotype originates from a human donor who was either an allogeneic HSCT recipient or a stem cell or donor lymphocyte infusion donor (not recorded which). It is not recorded whose cells these are; they may come from a transplant donor. J is TRBJ1-4 and V is TRBV4-3; D is perhaps TRBD1 (5 bases). The chain's CDR3 is CASSRTFGGVGEKLFF. The CDR3 DNA sequence: TGCGCCAGCAGCCGCACCTTTGGGGGTGTAGGAGAAAAACTGTTTTTT.